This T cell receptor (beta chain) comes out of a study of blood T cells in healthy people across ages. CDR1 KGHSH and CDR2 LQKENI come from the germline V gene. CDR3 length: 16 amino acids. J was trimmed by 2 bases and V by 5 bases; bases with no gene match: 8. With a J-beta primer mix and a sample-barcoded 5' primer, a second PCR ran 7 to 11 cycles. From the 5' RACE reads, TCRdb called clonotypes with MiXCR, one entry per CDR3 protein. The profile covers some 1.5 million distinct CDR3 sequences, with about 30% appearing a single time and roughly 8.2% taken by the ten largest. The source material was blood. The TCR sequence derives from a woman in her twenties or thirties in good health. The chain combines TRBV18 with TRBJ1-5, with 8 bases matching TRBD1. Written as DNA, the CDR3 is TGTGCCAGCTCATCAGCAGGGGGCATGGGCAATCAGCCCCAGCATTTT. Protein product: CASSSAGGMGNQPQHF.